Following are 19 T cell receptor beta chains from one sample sequenced in a study of cytomegalovirus exposure and HLA in healthy donors. A multiplex PCR was run with 60 Vbeta primers and 13 Jbeta primers. The method was immunoSEQ multiplex PCR; TCRdb's version includes in-frame clones alone and lacks a portion of them. The sample shows around 120,000 clones, approximately 80% of them seen only once. The sample was PBMCs. The receptors were gathered from a male donor in good health and CMV-seropositive.

This clone has just a few counts. This chain joins TRBV5-5 and TRBJ2-2; 8 bases fit TRBD1. J lost 7 bases, V lost 6 bases, and 5 bases had no gene match. The CDR3 has 13 amino acids. Germline CDR1 reads SGHKS; CDR2 reads YYEKEE (reference sequence). The CDR3 region is CASIVQGDGELFF. Here the CDR3 DNA reads TGTGCCAGCATCGTACAGGGGGACGGGGAGCTGTTTTTT.

This clone was seen just once. The chain carries TRBV15 and TRBJ1-5, with no clear D. The V gene lost 0 bases and the J gene lost 7 bases, with 7 bases spanning the gap. The germline V gene encodes CDR1 LNHNV and CDR2 YYDKDF (reference sequence). The CDR3 runs 13 residues. CDR3 residues: CATSRDSFQPQHF. The CDR3 DNA reads TGTGCCACCAGCAGAGATAGCTTCCAGCCCCAGCATTTT. Based on the CDR3 plus reference TRBV15 and TRBJ1-5, the full variable domain is DAMVIQNPRYQVTQFGKPVTLSCSQTLNHNVMYWYQQKSSQAPKLLFHYYDKDFNNEADTPDNFQSRRPNTSFCFLDIRSPGLGDTAMYLCATSRDSFQPQHFGDGTRLSIL.

The V gene is TRBV28, the J gene TRBJ2-5; 8 positions agree with TRBD2. Germline V gives CDR1 MDHEN, CDR2 SYDVKM. The ends lost 7 bases at V and 4 bases at J; junction bases unmatched: 5. This CDR3 comprises 13 residues. The CDR3 DNA reads as TGTGCCAGCAAGGCGGGAGGTAGAGAGACCCAGTACTTC. Translated: CASKAGGRETQYF.

The V and J genes are TRBV30 and TRBJ2-5, with 8 bases fitting TRBD2. CDR3 length: 15 amino acids. Germline-derived CDR1 and CDR2 are GTSNPN and SVGIG (reference sequence). Trimming cost V 0 bases and J 9 bases; bases outside gene matches: 12. CDR3 nucleotides: TGTGCCTGGAGTGTGAGCGGGGGCTACCAAGAAGCCCAGTACTTC. It specifies CAWSVSGGYQEAQYF.

This clone was seen only once. The rearrangement links TRBV7-2 to TRBJ2-5; 9 nucleotides agree with TRBD1. With the DNA end fitting TRBJ2-7 better, the J assignment may be wrong. Germline V gene data show CDR1 as SGHTA and CDR2 as FQGNSA. This CDR3 contains 16 residues. This chain's CDR3 is CASSLAQGTGLHEQYF. The CDR3 DNA reads TGTGCCAGCAGCTTAGCGCAAGGGACAGGGCTTCACGAGCAGTACTTC.

The chain joins TRBV11-3 to TRBJ2-3, with TRBD2 matching over 11 bases. Trimming removed 5 bases from V and 4 bases from J; junction bases left unmatched: 2. In germline, CDR1 is SGHNT, CDR2 YENEEA. This CDR3 comprises 14 residues. The CDR3 spells CASSRGLAADTQYF. The CDR3 DNA is TGTGCCAGCAGCCGGGGACTAGCGGCAGATACGCAGTATTTT.

The rearrangement joins TRBV11-3 to TRBJ2-1; 7 bases are a match to TRBD2. The germline CDR1 and CDR2 sequences are SGHNT and YENEEA. CDR3 length: 14 residues. Trimming took 4 bases from V and 6 from J; bases not matched to a gene: 6. CDR3 sequence (DNA): TGTGCCAGCAGCTCAGGAGCGGGAAGCAATGAGCAGTTCTTC. This translates into CASSSGAGSNEQFF.

The J gene is TRBJ2-3, the V gene TRBV28; D ambiguous. CDR1 MDHEN and CDR2 SYDVKM come from the germline V gene. There are 14 residues in the CDR3. The ends were cut back, 3 bases at V and 2 bases at J, with 9 bases in the middle. The CDR3 region is CASSFAADTDTQYF. In DNA, the CDR3 is TGTGCCAGCAGTTTTGCGGCAGACACAGATACGCAGTATTTT.

The CDR3 coding sequence is TGTGCCAGCAGCTCGAGACAGGGACCCACCGGGGAGCTGTTTTTT. Translation: CASSSRQGPTGELFF. J is TRBJ2-2 and V is TRBV11-3, with 7 positions matching TRBD1. Germline V gene lookup returns CDR1 SGHNT and CDR2 YENEEA. The CDR3 spans 15 residues. V lost 4 bases to trimming and J lost 4 bases; unmatched junction nucleotides: 6.

The chain employs TRBV11-3 and TRBJ2-1, with D possibly being TRBD2 (6 bases). The CDR3 runs 14 residues. Germline lookup yields CDR1 SGHNT and CDR2 YENEEA. V lost 1 base to trimming and J lost 4 bases, with 8 bases between them. The CDR3 bases are TGTGCCAGCAGCTTAGGGGCGGGATACAATGAGCAGTTCTTC. It translates to CASSLGAGYNEQFF.

V gene TRBV7-2 combines with J gene TRBJ2-2; 10 nucleotides agree with TRBD2. V lost 5 bases, J lost 6 bases, and 9 bases stayed unmatched. The CDR3 is made up of 16 amino acids. CDR1 and CDR2 from the germline V gene are SGHTA and FQGNSA. The CDR3 spells CASSAGLAIGSGELFF. The CDR3 coding sequence is TGTGCCAGCAGCGCGGGACTAGCGATAGGGTCCGGGGAGCTGTTTTTT.

The genes are TRBV27 and TRBJ2-1; 8 bases are a match to TRBD2. Losses at the gene ends were 5 bases for V and 14 bases for J; bases not matched to a gene: 8. This CDR3 contains 12 residues. Germline values: CDR1 MNHEY, CDR2 SMNVEV (reference sequence). The CDR3 loop reads CASSITAGVEFF. The CDR3 DNA reads as TGTGCCAGCAGTATCACAGCGGGAGTTGAGTTCTTC.

This clone was recorded only once. The V and J genes are TRBV5-1 and TRBJ1-4; perhaps TRBD1 as D (6 bases). CDR3 length: 16 amino acids. V shed 2 bases and J shed 0 bases, with 11 bases lying between them. Germline CDR1 SGHRS, CDR2 YFSETQ. CDR3 amino acids: CASSFGQSATNEKLFF. The CDR3 DNA is TGCGCCAGCAGCTTCGGACAGTCTGCAACTAATGAAAAACTGTTTTTT.

The chain has TRBV28 and TRBJ1-1; 11 bases match TRBD1. In germline, CDR1 is MDHEN, CDR2 SYDVKM. The CDR3 sequence is 14 residues long. DNA for the CDR3: TGTGGGACTGGACAGGGGGCGGCGAACACTGAAGCTTTCTTT. This translates into CGTGQGAANTEAFF. The full variable domain, rest sourced from reference TRBV28 and TRBJ1-1, is DVKVTQSSRYLVKRTGEKVFLECVQDMDHENMFWYRQDPGLGLRLIYFSYDVKMKEKGDIPEGYSVSREKKERFSLILESASTNQTSMYLCGTGQGAANTEAFFGQGTRLTVV.

This chain uses TRBV7-2 with TRBJ1-3; D is uncertain. CDR1 and CDR2 from the germline V gene are SGHTA and FQGNSA. The CDR3 is 16 amino acids. Trimming removed 5 bases at V and 5 bases at J, with 19 bases between. The CDR3 nucleotides read TGTGCCAGCAGCCCCACCCACGGGAACCCGCGAAACACCATATATTTT. Encoded protein: CASSPTHGNPRNTIYF.

This clone has just a few counts. The V gene is TRBV28, the J gene TRBJ1-5, with unresolved D. Germline V lookup: CDR1 MDHEN, CDR2 SYDVKM. V lost 6 bases and J 0 bases, leaving 9 bases between the germline ends. CDR3 length: 14 amino acids. For the CDR3, the DNA is TGTGCCAGCAGCCGTCCTAGTAGCAATCAGCCCCAGCATTTT. It encodes CASSRPSSNQPQHF.

A few counts support this clone. This sequence joins TRBV7-9 and TRBJ2-3; D is unclear. From germline, CDR1 is SEHNR and CDR2 FQNEAQ (reference sequence). Trimming took 6 bases from V and 6 from J, leaving 13 bases between them. CDR3 length: 13 residues. CDR3 bases: TGTGCCAGCAGTTCAAAATGGGCGGATACGCAGTATTTT. Translating gives CASSSKWADTQYF.

The rearrangement uses TRBV11-2 and TRBJ2-7, with 9 bases matching TRBD1. The germline CDR1 and CDR2 sequences are SGHAT and FQNNGV. Unmatched junction bases numbered 5, after V lost 5 bases and J lost 3 bases. The CDR3 has 14 amino acids. This chain's CDR3 is CASSQRTGVYEQYF. CDR3 coding DNA: TGTGCCAGCAGCCAACGGACAGGGGTCTACGAGCAGTACTTC.

On this clone itself: Other DNA sequences in this sample translate to the same CDR3. J is TRBJ2-5 and V is TRBV28; TRBD2 might be the D (6 bases). The CDR3 extends over 15 amino acids. V dropped 6 bases and J dropped 5 bases, with 19 bases sitting between them. Germline V gene data show CDR1 as MDHEN and CDR2 as SYDVKM. The CDR3 spells CASRTSSVLRETQYF. CDR3 in DNA: TGTGCCAGCAGGACCTCTAGCGTTCTCCGGGAGACCCAGTACTTC.